These T cell receptor beta chains were read from a single sample in a study of T cells of healthy individuals. TCRdb processed the 5' RACE reads anew with MiXCR; each CDR3 protein has one entry. The table lists 60,000 to 80,000 distinct CDR3 sequences, around 15% of them singletons. These receptors were obtained from a human donor in good health. Each CDR3 is given with its conserved first and last residue. The D gene is left open where the match is weak. Clone size is not always given. Where it is, it says once, few, many or a class for expanded clones.

j_gene | d_gene | v_gene | abundance | CDR3nt | CDR3aa
TRBJ2-3 | TRBD1 | TRBV25-1 | many | TGTGCCAGCAGTCTAAGGGACAGATCCCCCCAGGATACGCAGTATTTT | CASSLRDRSPQDTQYF
TRBJ2-7 | TRBD2 | TRBV4-2 | - | TGTGCCAGCAGCCAGACGAGCGGGGGGTTCTACGAGCAGTACTTC | CASSQTSGGFYEQYF
TRBJ1-6 | TRBD1 | TRBV28 | medium-sized | TGTGCCAGCAGGGTTAGGGACAGGGGTCAATCACCCCTCCACTTT | CASRVRDRGQSPLHF
TRBJ1-5 | - | TRBV12-5 | few | TGTGCTAGTGGTTTGTTGGGCATAAATCAGCCCCAGCATTTT | CASGLLGINQPQHF
TRBJ1-1 | - | TRBV7-2 | - | TGTGCCAGCAGCCTTCGACAGCCCGGGACTGAAGCTTTCTTT | CASSLRQPGTEAFF
TRBJ1-2 | TRBD1 | TRBV28 | many | TGTGCCAGCAGTTTGGGACAGAACTATGGCTACACCTTC | CASSLGQNYGYTF
TRBJ2-4 | - | TRBV28 | few | TGTGCCAGCAGTGCCCCCAGAGCAAACATTCAGTACTTC | CASSAPRANIQYF
TRBJ1-1 | TRBD1 | TRBV12-3/TRBV12-4 | many | TGTGCCAGCAGGACAGGGAGGGACACTGAAGCTTTCTTT | CASRTGRDTEAFF
TRBJ1-1 | TRBD1 | TRBV10-1 | many | TGCGCCAGCAGTGAGTTTAGTCAGGGGGCTGAAGCTTTCTTT | CASSEFSQGAEAFF
TRBJ2-7 | - | TRBV7-9 | few | TGTGCCAGCGAGGGGAGCTCCTACGAGCAGTACTTC | CASEGSSYEQYF
TRBJ2-5 | TRBD2 | TRBV25-1 | many | TGTGCCAGCAGTGAAAAGGGACTAGCGGGGGAAGAGACCCAGTACTTC | CASSEKGLAGEETQYF
TRBJ2-3 | - | TRBV6-2/TRBV6-3 | many | TGTGCCAGCAGTTCTCACCGGGACCGCACAGATACGCAGTATTTT | CASSSHRDRTDTQYF
TRBJ2-5 | - | TRBV5-6 | many | TGTGCCAGCAGCTTGACTCTGAAGGAAGAGACCCAGTACTTC | CASSLTLKEETQYF
TRBJ1-3 | - | TRBV4-2 | medium-sized | TGTGCCAGCAGCCAAGATATGGGTTCTGGAAACACCATATATTTT | CASSQDMGSGNTIYF
TRBJ2-5 | TRBD2 | TRBV10-2 | few | TGCGCCAGCAGCGAGCGGGAGTTTCTAGCGGGGGGACAAGAGACCCAGTACTTC | CASSEREFLAGGQETQYF
TRBJ2-1 | - | TRBV25-1 | many | TGTGCCCTAGGGGAGAACGACTCCTACAATGAGCAGTTCTTC | CALGENDSYNEQFF
TRBJ1-5 | - | TRBV7-2 | medium-sized | TGTGCCAGCAGCTTAGACCTTACTGAGCAGCCCCAGCATTTT | CASSLDLTEQPQHF
TRBJ2-5 | - | TRBV9 | few | TGTGCCAGCAGCCTACGGGCCGATAAAGAGACCCAGTACTTC | CASSLRADKETQYF
TRBJ1-3 | - | TRBV28 | many | TGTGCCAGCAGTTCACAGACCTCTGGAAACACCATATATTTT | CASSSQTSGNTIYF
TRBJ1-2 | TRBD1 | TRBV18 | many | TGTGCCAGCTCACTCGGGACAGCCTATGGCTACACCTTC | CASSLGTAYGYTF
TRBJ2-5 | TRBD2 | TRBV10-3 | - | TGTGCCATCAGTGTGGGGGGGTTTCAAGAGACCCAGTACTTC | CAISVGGFQETQYF
TRBJ1-5 | - | TRBV20-1 | many | TGCAGTGCTAGTGACGGTGTGGCCCGCAATCAGCCCCAGCATTTT | CSASDGVARNQPQHF
TRBJ2-1 | - | TRBV7-2 | few | TGTGCCAGCAGCTTAGCGAGAGGAGATACATTCTTC | CASSLARGDTFF
TRBJ2-7 | TRBD2 | TRBV10-3 | many | TGTGCCATCAGTGAGTCAATCGGACTAGCTTCCTACGAGCAGTACTTC | CAISESIGLASYEQYF
TRBJ2-2 | - | TRBV10-3 | many | TGTGCCATACGGACGGCTAACACCGGGGAGCTGTTTTTT | CAIRTANTGELFF
TRBJ2-1 | - | TRBV15 | many | TGTGCCACCAGTCTGACCTCCTACAATGAGCAGTTCTTC | CATSLTSYNEQFF
TRBJ2-1 | TRBD1 | TRBV5-1 | many | TGCGCCAGCAGCTATAATGACAGGGCGGGTGAGCAGTTCTTC | CASSYNDRAGEQFF
TRBJ2-5 | TRBD1 | TRBV6-5 | many | TGTGCCAGCAGTTATCGGACAGGGCAAGAGACCCAGTACTTC | CASSYRTGQETQYF
TRBJ2-7 | - | TRBV7-3 | many | TGTGCCAGCAGCTTAAATGGCAGGGACAGGGGAGTAGCGGGAGGGCCCATTTACGAGCAGTACTTC | CASSLNGRDRGVAGGPIYEQYF